Below, 6 T cell receptor beta chains from the same sample are listed, as sequenced in a study of blood T cell repertoires in COVID-19. Profiling relied on immunoSEQ multiplex PCR, and the TCRdb table lists in-frame clones only, not all of them. The data contain about 150,000 clones, about 86% of them singletons. Source material: peripheral blood. These receptors all stem from a woman aged 60-70 years with acute or convalescent COVID-19.

J is TRBJ1-5 and V is TRBV6-5; D unresolved. Trimming shortened V by 7 bases and J by 0 bases, and 13 bases separated the two germline ends. The CDR3 spans 15 residues. Germline V gene data show CDR1 as MNHEY and CDR2 as SVGAGI. This chain's CDR3 is CASTNGFYSNQPQHF. The DNA for the CDR3 is TGTGCCAGCACTAACGGGTTCTATAGCAATCAGCCCCAGCATTTT.

The rearrangement links TRBV30 to TRBJ2-3, with 8 bases fitting TRBD1. Trimming at V came to 3 bases and at J to 6 bases, leaving 5 bases not matched to a gene. The CDR3 is 13 residues long. CDR1 and CDR2 from the germline V gene are GTSNPN and SVGIG (reference sequence). In DNA form, the CDR3 reads TGTGCCTGGAGAGGACAGGGTCCGGATACGCAGTATTTT. Translating it yields CAWRGQGPDTQYF. Full variable domain (missing parts from reference TRBV30 and TRBJ2-3): SQTIHQWPATLVQPVGSPLSLECTVEGTSNPNLYWYRQAAGRGLQLLFYSVGIGQISSEVPQNLSASRPQDRQFILSSKKLLLSDSGFYLCAWRGQGPDTQYFGPGTRLTVL.

The genes are TRBV6-5 and TRBJ2-2; 8 positions match TRBD2. The germline V gene has CDR1 MNHEY and CDR2 SVGAGI. CDR3 size: 15 residues. Trimming cost V 6 bases and J 4 bases; bases outside gene matches: 7. The CDR3 nucleotides read TGTGCCAGCAGAAACGGGGGGGCCGGCACCGGGGAGCTGTTTTTT. This encodes CASRNGGAGTGELFF.

The chain carries TRBV9 and TRBJ2-3; 11 bases agree with TRBD2. The CDR3 covers 15 residues. V shed 6 bases, J shed 4 bases, and the junction held 7 bases outside the gene matches. Germline V gene data show CDR1 as SGDLS and CDR2 as YYNGEE. The CDR3 here is CASTSGLAESDTQYF. The CDR3 nucleotides are TGTGCCAGCACCTCGGGACTAGCGGAATCAGATACGCAGTATTTT.

CDR3 sequence: CSVRKTRGGQEYTEAFF. The CDR3 nucleotides are TGCAGCGTCCGGAAAACTAGGGGGGGACAGGAGTACACTGAAGCTTTCTTT. The J gene is TRBJ1-1, the V gene TRBV29-1; 8 positions match TRBD1. The germline CDR1 and CDR2 sequences are SQVTM and ANQGSEA. The ends lost 6 bases at V and 3 bases at J; junction bases unmatched: 18. The CDR3 spans 17 residues. The complete variable domain, with remaining parts taken from reference TRBV29-1 and TRBJ1-1, reads SAVISQKPSRDICQRGTSLTIQCQVDSQVTMMFWYRQQPGQSLTLIATANQGSEATYESGFVIDKFPISRPNLTFSTLTVSNMSPEDSSIYLCSVRKTRGGQEYTEAFFGQGTRLTVV.

This chain links TRBV3-1 (or the pseudogene TRBV3-2) with TRBJ2-5; 9 bases are a match to TRBD2. The germline V gene encodes CDR1 LGHDT and CDR2 YNNKEL (reference sequence). The V and J ends lost 1 base and 3 bases, in that order; junction bases with no gene match: 9. The CDR3 spans 17 residues. CDR3 protein: CASSQARGGGAKETQYF. The CDR3 nucleotides are TGTGCCAGCAGCCAAGCTCGGGGCGGGGGGGCCAAAGAGACCCAGTACTTC.